The 30 T cell receptor beta chains given below trace back to one sample, sequenced in a study of esophageal squamous cell carcinoma under preoperative chemotherapy. Sample time point: after preoperative PTX-NDP chemotherapy. Via MiXCR, TCRdb re-called the PCR reads, giving one row per CDR3 protein. The repertoire holds some 11,000 distinct CDR3 sequences, 63% seen once, with 25% to 35% in the top ten. Sampling took place from a patient given preoperative chemotherapy. These receptors all stem from a human donor with esophageal squamous cell carcinoma. The donor label of this sample is uncertain.

This clonotype was recorded many times. The chain has TRBV6-1 and TRBJ2-1; D unresolved. Trimming cost V 1 base and J 13 bases, with 29 bases left between them. Germline CDR1 is MNHNS and CDR2 is SASEGT. CDR3 length: 18 amino acids. In DNA, the CDR3 is TGTGCCAGCAGTGAAGACTCGGAAGCCTCCTTAGCCAAAAACATTCAGTTCTTC. Translating it yields CASSEDSEASLAKNIQFF.

This clonotype has only a few counts. This rearrangement joins TRBV7-2 to TRBJ2-5; 8 bases fit TRBD1. CDR1 SGHTA and CDR2 FQGNSA come from the germline V gene. Germline trimming cut 4 bases from V and 7 bases from J; bases unmatched to any gene: 8. This CDR3 is built from 14 residues. CDR3 sequence: CASSSPGQVLTQYF. CDR3 nucleotide sequence: TGTGCCAGCAGCTCCCCGGGACAGGTTTTGACCCAGTACTTC. The variable domain in full, with the rest retrieved from reference TRBV7-2 and TRBJ2-5, is GAGVSQSPSNKVTEKGKDVELRCDPISGHTALYWYRQSLGQGLEFLIYFQGNSAPDKSGLPSDRFSAERTGGSVSTLTIQRTQQEDSAVYLCASSSPGQVLTQYFGPGTRLLVL.

This clonotype was recorded a few times. CDR3 DNA sequence: TGTGCCAGCAGCACTTTCCGGGGGAATGAGCAGTTCTTC. It codes for CASSTFRGNEQFF. The chain links TRBV6-1 to TRBJ2-1, with D perhaps matching TRBD2 (6 bases). CDR3 length: 13 residues. With 6 bases removed from V and 7 bases from J, the gap between germline ends came to 13 bases. From germline, CDR1 is MNHNS and CDR2 SASEGT.

The chain has TRBV6-1 and TRBJ2-1; D call uncertain. The J call may be faulty, since TRBJ2-5 better matches the DNA end. CDR1 and CDR2 (germline): MNHNS, SASEGT. The CDR3 runs to 12 residues. The CDR3 spells CASETLRETQYF. CDR3 nucleotide sequence: TGTGCCAGCGAAACATTGCGGGAGACCCAGTACTTC.

This clonotype was found many times. The chain uses TRBV11-2 and TRBJ2-1; D possibly corresponds to TRBD2 (6 bases). The J call may be in error: the DNA end matches TRBJ2-7 better. The CDR3 consists of 13 residues. Germline CDR1 is SGHAT and CDR2 is FQNNGV. The CDR3 sequence: CASSRFGAGEQYF. The CDR3 nucleotides are TGTGCCAGCAGCCGTTTTGGGGCGGGGGAGCAGTACTTC.

About this clonotype: At one of its ends the junction is not consistent with the germline gene, which may arise from a read error. CDR3 in amino acids: CAAQAVREDTQYF. In nucleotides, the CDR3 is TGTGCCGCACAGGCGGTGAGGGAAGATACGCAGTATTTC. The V and J genes are TRBV6-1 and TRBJ2-3; either TRBD1 or TRBD2 may supply D (5 bases each). The CDR3 length is 13 residues. Germline V gene sequence: CDR1 MNHNS, CDR2 SASEGT.

This clonotype was counted ten times or more. The rearrangement links TRBV12-3 or TRBV12-4 to TRBJ1-1; TRBD1 aligns across 8 bases. This CDR3 contains 18 residues. With V trimmed by 2 bases and J by 3 bases, 14 bases remained unmatched. The CDR3: CASSLQRTRQGRYTEAFF. In DNA, the CDR3 is TGTGCCAGCAGTTTACAGCGAACCCGACAGGGGAGATACACTGAAGCTTTCTTT.

This chain uses TRBV7-6 with TRBJ2-1; TRBD1 or TRBD2 may be the D gene (5 bases each). The germline V and J ends were trimmed by 1 base and 4 bases, with 20 bases remaining between them. The CDR3 is 18 amino acids. Germline-derived CDR1 and CDR2 are SGHVS and FNYEAQ. This CDR3 is CASSLVSGLTWGYNEQFF. The CDR3 nucleotides read TGTGCCAGCAGCTTAGTTTCGGGCCTGACTTGGGGGTACAATGAGCAGTTCTTC. Full variable domain (rest looked up from reference TRBV7-6 and TRBJ2-1): GAGVSQSPRYKVTKRGQDVALRCDPISGHVSLYWYRQALGQGPEFLTYFNYEAQQDKSGLPNDRFSAERPEGSISTLTIQRTEQRDSAMYRCASSLVSGLTWGYNEQFFGPGTRLTVL.

The chain joins TRBV6-1 to TRBJ2-3; TRBD2 might be the D (5 bases). The J call may not be correct, given that the DNA end is closer to TRBJ2-7. Germline CDR1 reads MNHNS; CDR2 reads SASEGT. The CDR3 has 13 amino acids. In DNA, the CDR3 is TGTGTCAGGCGGCCCGGAGGCAAAGATACGCAGTACTTC. Translation: CVRRPGGKDTQYF.

About this clonotype itself: A junction boundary mismatches the germline segment, possibly from a read error. The gene calls are TRBV7-2 and TRBJ2-3; 9 bases match TRBD2. The germline gives CDR1 SGHTA, CDR2 FQGNSA. The CDR3 runs 17 residues. The CDR3 sequence is CASSFGLAGVSKDTQFF. The CDR3 DNA is TGTGCCAGCAGCTTCGGTTTAGCGGGAGTCTCCAAAGATACGCAGTTCTTT.

The V gene is TRBV10-1, the J gene TRBJ2-3; a weak D match, TRBD2 (5 bases). The CDR3 extends over 14 amino acids. Germline V lookup: CDR1 WNHNN, CDR2 SYGVQD (reference sequence). V dropped 4 bases and J dropped 5 bases, with 13 bases sitting between them. The CDR3 spells CASSGERDGDTQYF. The CDR3 DNA follows: TGCGCCAGCAGTGGTGAACGGGATGGAGATACGCAGTATTTT.

This clonotype was picked up one time. At one of its ends the junction is not consistent with the germline gene, which may arise from a read error. The chain uses TRBV6-1 and TRBJ2-4; 7 bases agree with TRBD2. Germline V gene lookup returns CDR1 MNHNS and CDR2 SASEGT. The CDR3 extends over 16 amino acids. In DNA form, the CDR3 reads TGTGTCAGCCGTGAATTGGGGGGGAGAGCCAAAAACATGCAGTACTTC. Its protein is CVSRELGGRAKNMQYF.

This chain links TRBV6-1 with TRBJ2-1; a possible D gene is TRBD1 (7 bases). CDR3 length: 15 amino acids. Germline V lookup: CDR1 MNHNS, CDR2 SASEGT. Trimming left V 7 bases short and J 4 bases short, with 17 bases between. CDR3 sequence reads: CASTLGGGRYNEQFF. The CDR3 region has the DNA TGTGCCAGCACTCTTGGAGGGGGCAGGTACAATGAGCAGTTCTTC.

This clonotype was found a few times. This rearrangement joins TRBV7-2 to TRBJ1-1; no definite D call. Per the germline V gene, CDR1 is SGHTA and CDR2 is FQGNSA. Trimming removed 0 bases from V and 4 bases from J, with 6 bases in between. The CDR3 runs 13 residues. The CDR3 sequence is CASSLAGITEAFF. For the CDR3, the DNA is TGTGCCAGCAGCTTAGCAGGAATCACTGAAGCTTTCTTT.

This clonotype occurred once. The chain links TRBV18 to TRBJ2-5; a weak D match, TRBD1 (6 bases). Trimming stripped 2 bases from V and 11 bases from J, with 24 bases between. The CDR3 spans 16 residues. Looked up from germline, CDR1 is KGHSH and CDR2 is LQKENI. CDR3 DNA: TGTGCCAGCTCACCAATGGGGGCCGTCGGGGACGATGAGCAGTACTTC. Its translation is CASSPMGAVGDDEQYF. Variable domain in full (rest from reference TRBV18 and TRBJ2-5): NAGVMQNPRHLVRRRGQEARLRCSPMKGHSHVYWYRQLPEEGLKFMVYLQKENIIDESGMPKERFSAEFPKEGPSILRIQQVVRGDSAAYFCASSPMGAVGDDEQYFGPGTRLLVL.

In regard to this clonotype: One junction end disagrees with the germline gene, perhaps due to a read error. V usage is TRBV6-1 and J usage is TRBJ2-3; 10 bases are shared with TRBD2. Germline V lookup: CDR1 MNHNS, CDR2 SASEGT. The CDR3 has 14 residues. Written as DNA, the CDR3 is TGTGCGGGCAGCGGGGGGGCCGACCCAGATACGCAGTATTTC. Its translation is CAGSGGADPDTQYF.

This clonotype is large in the sample. The CDR3 protein is CASRDTGLGYQETQYF. The DNA of the CDR3 is TGTGCCAGCAGGGATACAGGGCTGGGGTACCAAGAGACCCAGTACTTC. This sequence joins TRBV7-6 and TRBJ2-5; TRBD1 might be the D (6 bases). Trimming shortened V by 6 bases and J by 0 bases, and 17 bases separated the two germline ends. The CDR3 has 16 residues. Germline V CDR1 and CDR2: SGHVS, FNYEAQ. The full variable domain, its missing parts supplied by reference TRBV7-6 and TRBJ2-5, is GAGVSQSPRYKVTKRGQDVALRCDPISGHVSLYWYRQALGQGPEFLTYFNYEAQQDKSGLPNDRFSAERPEGSISTLTIQRTEQRDSAMYRCASRDTGLGYQETQYFGPGTRLLVL.

This chain connects TRBV27 to TRBJ2-1; D is possibly TRBD2 (5 bases). Matching the DNA end better, TRBJ2-7 makes the J call doubtful. This CDR3 contains 15 residues. The V gene's germline CDR1 is MNHEY and CDR2 SMNVEV (reference sequence). CDR3 sequence reads: CASSLSSGDTYEQYF. DNA of the CDR3: TGTGCCAGCAGTTTATCGAGCGGAGACACCTACGAGCAGTACTTC.

The chain joins TRBV25-1 to TRBJ2-4; a weak D match, TRBD1 (5 bases). The closer fit of TRBJ2-5 to the DNA end suggests the J call may be wrong. CDR3 length: 16 residues. The V gene's germline CDR1 is MGHDK and CDR2 SYGVNS. The CDR3 DNA reads TGTGCCAGCAGTGAACCCTCAGGGAAAGGGCAAGAGACCCAGTACTTC. Amino acid sequence: CASSEPSGKGQETQYF.

In its sample, this clonotype was seen a few times. This rearrangement joins TRBV6-1 to TRBJ2-1; 7 bases are shared with TRBD1. The J call may be wrong; the DNA end is better matched by TRBJ2-5. Germline CDR1 MNHNS, CDR2 SASEGT. The CDR3 is made up of 16 amino acids. The CDR3, as DNA: TGTGCCAGCCGAACCTCGACGGGGACAGTCCAAGAGACCCAGTACTTC. Translated, it gives CASRTSTGTVQETQYF.

A word on this clonotype: A single base separates this from a much larger clone, so it may be a read error. The chain links TRBV6-1 to TRBJ2-5; D could derive from TRBD1 or TRBD2 (5 bases each). Germline-derived CDR1 and CDR2 are MNHNS and SASEGT. The CDR3 has 16 residues. This chain's CDR3 is CASTGFGGSDQETQYF. The CDR3 region has the DNA TGTGCCAGCACGGGGTTTGGGGGAAGCGACCAAGAGACCCAGTATTTC.

The sample holds a few counts of this clonotype. The chain combines TRBV30 with TRBJ2-2; TRBD2 agrees at 15 bases. CDR1 and CDR2 (germline): GTSNPN, SVGIG (reference sequence). This CDR3 comprises 19 residues. The V gene end was trimmed by 4 bases and the J gene end by 4 bases; junction bases not matched to a gene: 13. The CDR3 loop is CAWNRRGTSGRTGTGELFF. The CDR3, as DNA: TGTGCCTGGAACCGAAGGGGGACTAGCGGGAGGACGGGCACCGGGGAGCTGTTTTTT.

The chain recombines TRBV12-3 or TRBV12-4 with TRBJ2-1; 11 bases line up with TRBD2. V lost 4 bases and J lost 8; bases outside the gene matches: 10. The CDR3 length is 16 residues. CDR3 sequence reads: CASSSPLAGGLDEQFF. CDR3 sequence (DNA): TGTGCCAGCAGTTCGCCCCTAGCGGGAGGCTTGGATGAGCAGTTCTTC.

This clonotype was detected a few times. The rearrangement links TRBV6-1 to TRBJ2-1, with TRBD1 matching over 9 bases. The end of the DNA aligns better with TRBJ2-7, so the J call may be wrong. This CDR3 has 15 amino acids. Germline values: CDR1 MNHNS, CDR2 SASEGT. DNA for the CDR3: TGTGCCAGCAGTCAAACCGGGACAGGGACCTACGAGCAGTACTTC. Residues: CASSQTGTGTYEQYF.

The genes are TRBV12-3 or TRBV12-4 and TRBJ2-1; 8 nucleotides align to TRBD1. TRBJ2-7 explains the end of the DNA better; the J call may be wrong. The CDR3 length is 15 residues. The CDR3 DNA reads as TGTGCCAGCAGTTTTTCACAGGGGGTCGCCTACGAGCAGTACTTC. Amino acids: CASSFSQGVAYEQYF.

The chain is built from TRBV27 and TRBJ2-1, with TRBD1 matching over 9 bases. The J call may be mistaken, given a closer DNA end match to TRBJ2-5. CDR1 and CDR2 from the germline V gene are MNHEY and SMNVEV (reference sequence). The length of the CDR3 is 13 residues. DNA of the CDR3: TGTGCCAGCAGTCGACAGGGGGAGGGGACCCAGTACTTC. Residues: CASSRQGEGTQYF.

Turning to this clonotype: The junction differs from germline at one of its ends, possibly a read error. The V and J genes are TRBV7-2 and TRBJ2-2; D is tentatively TRBD1 or TRBD2 (5 bases each). Germline lookup yields CDR1 SGHTA and CDR2 FQGNSA. The CDR3 is made up of 14 amino acids. In DNA, the CDR3 is TGTGCCAGCAGCCCCCTTACGAACACCGGGGACCTGTTTTTC. Amino acids: CASSPLTNTGDLFF.

Points on this clonotype: Relative to the germline gene, one junction end is altered; a read error may explain this. The V and J genes are TRBV6-1 and TRBJ2-4; either TRBD1 or TRBD2 may fit D (7 bases each). Germline V lookup: CDR1 MNHNS, CDR2 SASEGT. This CDR3 comprises 15 residues. CDR3 coding DNA: TGTGCCAGCGGTGAGGGGGCGGGAGCCAAAAATATTCAGTACTTC. Translation: CASGEGAGAKNIQYF.

The chain is built from TRBV6-1 and TRBJ2-1, with 10 bases aligning to TRBD2. The DNA end is a closer match to TRBJ2-5, so the J assignment may be wrong. The germline CDR1 and CDR2 sequences are MNHNS and SASEGT. There are 17 residues in the CDR3. This CDR3 reads CASSEVAGGGAQETQYF. CDR3 sequence (DNA): TGTGCCAGCAGTGAGGTAGCGGGGGGCGGGGCCCAAGAGACCCAGTACTTC.

The J gene is TRBJ2-1, the V gene TRBV7-2; possible D gene TRBD2, 6 bases. CDR3 length equals 15 residues. With 5 bases removed from V and 8 bases from J, the gap between germline ends came to 19 bases. The germline CDR1 and CDR2 sequences are SGHTA and FQGNSA. The CDR3 DNA is TGTGCCAGCAGCCTTCCCGACTCGGGGGTGGATGAGCAGTTCTTC. Its protein is CASSLPDSGVDEQFF.